The clone carrying this T cell receptor (beta chain) was recorded a few times. Germline V gives CDR1 MDHEN, CDR2 SYDVKM. The CDR3 is 15 amino acids. The V gene lost 4 bases and the J gene lost 8 bases, with 17 bases spanning the gap. Produced via immunoSEQ multiplex PCR; TCRdb's table is partial and in-frame only. Of more than 150,000 clones listed, around 73% are singletons. These data come from a study of blood T cell repertoires in COVID-19. Across the whole study: T cells, B-cell-depleted T cells, or PBMCs supplied cDNA or gDNA.

Participants, about 18 to 100 years old, spanned some 23 US areas. Each participant's cohort was designated according to participant-reported clinical history. Cohort 3 donors counted as recovered after two negative PCRs, clearance, or resolved symptoms. This receptor was obtained from a woman between 50 and 59 years old who had recovered from COVID-19. What was sequenced was PBMCs or T cells enriched from blood (not recorded which). The chain links TRBV28 to TRBJ1-4, with a tentative D call TRBD1 (5 bases). CDR3 residues: CASSSPGGMGEKLFF. The CDR3 region has the DNA TGTGCCAGCAGTTCCCCGGGGGGGATGGGGGAAAAACTGTTTTTT. Supplemented by reference TRBV28 and TRBJ1-4, the full variable domain reads DVKVTQSSRYLVKRTGEKVFLECVQDMDHENMFWYRQDPGLGLRLIYFSYDVKMKEKGDIPEGYSVSREKKERFSLILESASTNQTSMYLCASSSPGGMGEKLFFGSGTQLSVL.